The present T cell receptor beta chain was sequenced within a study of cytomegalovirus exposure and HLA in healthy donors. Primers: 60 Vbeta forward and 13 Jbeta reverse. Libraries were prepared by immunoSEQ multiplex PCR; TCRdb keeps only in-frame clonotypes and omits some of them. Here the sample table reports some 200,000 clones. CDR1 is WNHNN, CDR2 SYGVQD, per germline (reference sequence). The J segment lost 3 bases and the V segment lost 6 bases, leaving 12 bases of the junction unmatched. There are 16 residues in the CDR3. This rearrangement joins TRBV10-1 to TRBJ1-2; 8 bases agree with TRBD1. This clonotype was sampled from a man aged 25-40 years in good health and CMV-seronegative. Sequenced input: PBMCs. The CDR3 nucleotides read TGCGCCAGCAGGGGGGTGAAACAGGGGGGGGACTATGGCTACACCTTC. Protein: CASRGVKQGGDYGYTF.